These 29 T cell receptor beta chains originate from one sample sequenced in a study of shared clonotypes between healthy human individuals (dated by TCRdb to about 2020). The library was built by means of the immunoSEQ multiplex PCR assay. In TCRdb, the immuneACCESS table is reduced to in-frame sequences with V and J assigned. These tables do not hold every clone; where another copy was compared, an unresolved V gene accounts for under half, and the others remain unexplained. The sample table records fewer than 550,000 clones; about 79% of these occur just once. About 12% of the sample lies in the top ten. Sequences were obtained from PBMCs. These receptor sequences come from a woman aged 40 to 50 in good health. Some clones in this sample may be carry-over from other donors' samples.

This chain uses TRBV6-5 with TRBJ1-1; 8 nucleotides align to TRBD1. This CDR3 spans 12 amino acids. The V segment lost 8 bases and the J segment 1 base; nucleotides outside the gene matches: 0. Germline assignment: CDR1 MNHEY and CDR2 SVGAGI. CDR3: CASGQGNTEAFF. CDR3 sequence (DNA): TGTGCCAGCGGACAGGGGAACACTGAAGCTTTCTTT.

The chain has TRBV7-9 and TRBJ2-5; no clear D gene. Trimming took 0 bases from V and 5 from J, leaving 4 bases between them. This CDR3 comprises 12 residues. Germline lookup yields CDR1 SEHNR and CDR2 FQNEAQ (reference sequence). The CDR3 sequence is CASSLAYETQYF. In DNA form, the CDR3 reads TGTGCCAGCAGCTTAGCATACGAGACCCAGTACTTC.

This clone was counted between two and nine times. V usage is TRBV6-1 and J usage is TRBJ2-7; D gene unclear. Germline V gene data show CDR1 as MNHNS and CDR2 as SASEGT. The length of the CDR3 is 13 residues. V was trimmed by 2 bases and J by 7 bases, leaving 12 bases between them. The CDR3 bases are TGTGCCAGCAGTGAAACCGGGCCAACTGAGCAGTACTTC. Encoded protein: CASSETGPTEQYF.

Here the CDR3 reads CASSQTGWNEQFF. The CDR3 DNA is TGCGCCAGCAGCCAAACGGGCTGGAATGAGCAGTTCTTC. The chain is built from TRBV4-1 and TRBJ2-1; no firm D call. CDR3 size: 13 residues. Germline CDR1 and CDR2: MGHRA and YSYEKL. The ends were cut back, 2 bases at V and 7 bases at J, with 9 bases in the middle.

This sequence joins TRBV7-2 and TRBJ2-3; D perhaps matches TRBD2 (6 bases). The germline V gene encodes CDR1 SGHTA and CDR2 FQGNSA. V lost 0 bases and J lost 8, with 12 bases in between. There are 14 residues in the CDR3. This CDR3 is CASSLARASVTQYF. The CDR3 DNA follows: TGTGCCAGCAGCTTAGCGAGGGCTAGCGTTACGCAGTATTTT.

The V and J genes are TRBV5-1 and TRBJ2-5; possible D gene TRBD1, 6 bases. V was cut by 4 bases and J by 2 bases, with 15 bases left in between. There are 15 residues in the CDR3. The V gene's germline CDR1 is SGHRS and CDR2 YFSETQ. As DNA, the CDR3 is TGCGCCAGCAGCCGAACCGGGACAACACAAGAGACCCAGTACTTC. Residues: CASSRTGTTQETQYF.

This clone came up a few times. Possible read error: a much larger clone is one base away. At the DNA level, this CDR3 is encoded by other sequences in the same sample as well. J is TRBJ2-7 and V is TRBV19; 10 nucleotides agree with TRBD2. The CDR3 totals 14 residues. Per the germline V gene, CDR1 is LNHDA and CDR2 is SQIVND (reference sequence). The junction had 4 bases not matched to a gene; V was cut back by 4 bases and J by 4 bases. The CDR3 sequence is CASSTPGLAYEQYF. The CDR3, as DNA: TGTGCCAGTAGTACTCCGGGACTAGCGTACGAGCAGTACTTC.

The chain links TRBV18 to TRBJ2-3; perhaps TRBD1 as D (5 bases). Looked up from germline, CDR1 is KGHSH and CDR2 is LQKENI. V was pared by 0 bases and J by 5 bases, with 6 bases between. The CDR3 covers 13 residues. The CDR3 is CASSPPGVDTQYF. The CDR3 DNA reads TGTGCCAGCTCACCACCAGGGGTAGATACGCAGTATTTT.

The chain links TRBV19 to TRBJ1-4, with a weak D call TRBD1 (5 bases). V was shortened by 8 bases and J by 5 bases, with 12 bases between the two germline ends. From germline, CDR1 is LNHDA and CDR2 SQIVND (reference sequence). The CDR3 runs 13 residues. This CDR3 reads CASGGSRNEKLFF. The CDR3 coding sequence is TGTGCCAGTGGGGGAAGTAGGAATGAAAAACTGTTTTTT.

The rearrangement joins TRBV28 to TRBJ1-1; 9 positions agree with TRBD1. Per the germline V gene, CDR1 is MDHEN and CDR2 is SYDVKM. With V trimmed by 2 bases and J by 5 bases, 12 bases remained unmatched. CDR3 length: 17 residues. The CDR3 loop is CASSLDSRTGGGTEAFF. CDR3 nucleotide sequence: TGTGCCAGCAGTTTAGACTCCAGAACAGGGGGCGGAACTGAAGCTTTCTTT.

The chain employs TRBV21-1 and TRBJ1-2. TRBV21-1 is reported as a pseudogene. The CDR3 consists of 13 residues. The CDR3 nucleotides read TGTGCCAGCAGCGTATACGGTCCCTATGGCTACACCTTC. Amino acid sequence: CASSVYGPYGYTF.

Comment on this clone: A read error likely explains this, since a far larger clone differs by one base. The chain joins TRBV2 to TRBJ1-5; D ambiguous. CDR1 SNHLY and CDR2 FYNNEI come from the germline V gene. V gave up 1 base and J gave up 3 bases, with 10 bases separating them. The CDR3 is made up of 15 amino acids. Here the CDR3 DNA reads TGTGCCAGCAGTGAAGGGGGATTTAACAATCAGCCCCAGCATTTT. Its translation: CASSEGGFNNQPQHF.

The chain joins TRBV29-1 to TRBJ2-1; TRBD2 aligns across 7 bases. V gave up 4 bases and J gave up 8 bases; unmatched junction bases: 8. The germline gives CDR1 SQVTM, CDR2 ANQGSEA. The length of the CDR3 is 13 residues. CDR3 sequence: CSVGTSRGDEQFF. As DNA, the CDR3 is TGCAGCGTTGGGACTAGTCGGGGCGATGAGCAGTTCTTC.

In its sample, this clone was seen a few times. The genes are TRBV7-2 and TRBJ2-1; 7 positions agree with TRBD2. The ends lost 2 bases at V and 7 bases at J; junction bases unmatched: 8. The CDR3 is 15 amino acids. The germline V gene has CDR1 SGHTA and CDR2 FQGNSA. CDR3: CASSLRAGLRNEQFF. CDR3 nucleotides: TGTGCCAGCAGCTTACGAGCGGGACTAAGGAATGAGCAGTTCTTC.

Concerning this clone itself: In the same sample, other DNA sequences code for this CDR3. The chain uses TRBV6-5 and TRBJ1-1, with D unresolved. V was cut by 0 bases and J by 1 base, with 9 bases left in between. The CDR3 runs 15 residues. The germline CDR1 and CDR2 sequences are MNHEY and SVGAGI. CDR3 region: CASSYSRGGNTEAFF. DNA for the CDR3: TGTGCCAGCAGTTACTCGCGCGGAGGGAACACTGAAGCTTTCTTT.

The rearrangement uses TRBV5-4 and TRBJ2-2, with D perhaps TRBD2 (7 bases). The CDR3 consists of 14 residues. Germline-derived CDR1 and CDR2 are SGHNT and YYREEE (reference sequence). V gave up 0 bases and J gave up 6 bases, with 9 bases separating them. The CDR3 sequence is CASSLVGGPGELFF. Here the CDR3 DNA reads TGTGCCAGCAGCTTGGTGGGGGGGCCCGGGGAGCTGTTTTTT.

This clone was detected a few times. The rearrangement links TRBV25-1 to TRBJ1-1; D is unresolved. Germline V CDR1 and CDR2: MGHDK, SYGVNS. Between the trimmed V and J ends, which lost 1 base and 1 base, there was a span of 10 bases. The CDR3 is 15 amino acids. CDR3 DNA sequence: TGTGCCAGCAGTGAATCCATAGGAGGGAACACTGAAGCTTTCTTT. This codes for CASSESIGGNTEAFF.

In this sample, this clone turned up a few times. The chain recombines TRBV4-2 with TRBJ1-1; 9 bases align to TRBD1. The CDR3 totals 16 residues. J gave up 8 bases and V 4 bases, and 14 bases lay outside the gene matches. The germline gives CDR1 LGHNA, CDR2 YNFKEQ. CDR3 coding DNA: TGTGCCAGCAGCCGGGGACAGGGCGGGCGCGAGACGGAAGCTTTCTTT. It encodes CASSRGQGGRETEAFF.

The chain couples TRBV28 to TRBJ2-7; TRBD1 matches at 7 bases. The CDR3 contains 15 residues. Germline assignment: CDR1 MDHEN and CDR2 SYDVKM. J was trimmed by 0 bases and V by 4 bases; bases with no gene match: 6. CDR3 loop: CASSSTGEGSYEQYF. CDR3 nucleotide sequence: TGTGCCAGCAGTTCCACAGGGGAAGGCTCCTACGAGCAGTACTTC.

As regards this clone: The sample carries other DNA sequences with the same CDR3. The chain is built from TRBV7-2 and TRBJ2-5; the match to TRBD2 covers 15 bases. Germline CDR1 SGHTA, CDR2 FQGNSA. The CDR3 length is 15 residues. After removal of 3 bases from V and 4 bases from J, the junction contained 0 bases not matched to a gene. This chain's CDR3 is CASSLGLAGGETQYF. CDR3 in DNA: TGTGCCAGCAGCTTGGGACTAGCGGGAGGAGAGACCCAGTACTTC.

The rearrangement links TRBV11-1 to TRBJ2-7; 9 bases match TRBD2. The germline V gene encodes CDR1 SGHAT and CDR2 FQDESV (reference sequence). The trim removed 5 bases at V and 2 bases at J, leaving 7 bases unmatched. The length of the CDR3 is 15 residues. CDR3 amino acids: CASSPEGGRAYEQYF. DNA for the CDR3: TGTGCCAGCAGCCCTGAGGGCGGGAGGGCCTACGAGCAGTACTTC. Variable domain in full (rest from reference TRBV11-1 and TRBJ2-7): EAEVAQSPRYKITEKSQAVAFWCDPISGHATLYWYRQILGQGPELLVQFQDESVVDDSQLPKDRFSAERLKGVDSTLKIQPAELGDSAMYLCASSPEGGRAYEQYFGPGTRLTVT.

The chain recombines TRBV27 with TRBJ2-7; 9 bases are a match to TRBD2. Germline loops: CDR1 MNHEY, CDR2 SMNVEV (reference sequence). This CDR3 is 14 amino acids long. V lost 3 bases and J lost 6; bases outside the gene matches: 6. CDR3 DNA sequence: TGTGCCAGCAGTTTTTCGGGACTAGCTAGCGAGCAGTACTTC. Its translation: CASSFSGLASEQYF.

This chain connects TRBV18 to TRBJ1-2; D is possibly TRBD1 (5 bases). The CDR3 spans 15 residues. Trimming removed 0 bases from V and 4 bases from J, with 12 bases in between. Germline V CDR1 and CDR2: KGHSH, LQKENI. CDR3 amino acids: CASSPPSQGPYGYTF. In nucleotides, the CDR3 is TGTGCCAGCTCACCACCCAGCCAGGGACCCTATGGCTACACCTTC.

This clone was detected many times. The genes are TRBV5-1 and TRBJ2-1, with D possibly TRBD2 on 5 matching bases. Trimming cost V 4 bases and J 7 bases, with 21 bases left between them. Germline loops: CDR1 SGHRS, CDR2 YFSETQ. The length of the CDR3 is 16 residues. This CDR3 reads CASSPFLSGTGNEQFF. The CDR3 region has the DNA TGCGCCAGCAGCCCGTTCCTCAGCGGAACCGGTAATGAGCAGTTCTTC.

In this sample, this clone turned up once. The same CDR3 is also encoded by other DNA sequences in this sample. The gene calls are TRBV5-1 and TRBJ2-1, with D possibly TRBD2 on 5 matching bases. Germline CDR1 is SGHRS and CDR2 is YFSETQ. The CDR3 sequence is 14 residues long. With 0 bases removed from V and 5 bases from J, the gap between germline ends came to 9 bases. For the CDR3, the DNA is TGCGCCAGCAGCTTGGTGTTAGCGAACAATGAGCAGTTCTTC. Protein sequence: CASSLVLANNEQFF.

This clone was seen just once. The chain is built from TRBV10-2 and TRBJ2-4; TRBD1 matches at 10 bases. This CDR3 has 15 amino acids. V was clipped by 6 bases and J by 7 bases; unmatched bases: 9. Germline-derived CDR1 and CDR2 are WSHSY and SAAADI. For the CDR3, the DNA is TGCGCCAGCAGCCAACCCGACAGGGGGCTTAACATTCAGTACTTC. Protein sequence: CASSQPDRGLNIQYF.

The chain carries TRBV9 and TRBJ1-6, with D tentatively TRBD1 (5 bases). Germline CDR1 is SGDLS and CDR2 is YYNGEE. This CDR3 comprises 15 residues. The V end lost 0 bases, the J end lost 6 bases, and 10 bases lay between the germline ends. The CDR3 sequence: CASSVGIGANSPLHF. CDR3 bases: TGTGCCAGCAGCGTAGGCATAGGGGCTAATTCACCCCTCCACTTT. The whole variable domain, remainder taken from reference TRBV9 and TRBJ1-6, is DSGVTQTPKHLITATGQRVTLRCSPRSGDLSVYWYQQSLDQGLQFLIQYYNGEERAKGNILERFSAQQFPDLHSELNLSSLELGDSALYFCASSVGIGANSPLHFGNGTRLTVT.

The gene calls are TRBV4-3 and TRBJ1-5, with D unresolved. The CDR3 contains 16 residues. The V gene lost 0 bases and the J gene lost 6 bases, with 15 bases spanning the gap. From germline, CDR1 is LGHNA and CDR2 YSLEER. The CDR3 DNA reads TGCGCCAGCAGCCAAGATATAGGAGGGTCTGTTCAGCCCCAGCATTTT. It codes for CASSQDIGGSVQPQHF.

This chain links TRBV6-1 with TRBJ1-3; D is possibly TRBD1 (5 bases). Trimming shortened V by 9 bases and J by 0 bases, and 9 bases separated the two germline ends. The CDR3 runs to 13 residues. In germline, CDR1 is MNHNS, CDR2 SASEGT. Written as DNA, the CDR3 is TGTGCCAGTTCAGGGACCTCTGGAAACACCATATATTTT. Residues: CASSGTSGNTIYF.